The T cell receptor (beta chain) described here comes from a study of OX40 agonist ivuxolimab in advanced cancers. Background on the whole study: Ivuxolimab was an agonistic, fully human IgG2 monoclonal antibody directed against OX40 (CD134), a costimulatory receptor. Of the approximately 50 dose-escalation patients, hepatocellular carcinoma was present in roughly 19, melanoma in around 15, renal cell carcinoma in 9 and head and neck cancer in 9. Partial responses occurred in three dose-escalation patients, of whom one had hepatocellular carcinoma and two had cutaneous melanoma. Intravenous ivuxolimab was administered to patients every 2 weeks at six dose levels: 0.01, 0.1, 0.3, 1.5, 3 and 10 mg/kg. The purpose of peripheral TCRbeta sequencing was to test whether ivuxolimab changed TCR sequence diversity and led to clonal T-cell expansion. In the dose-escalation cohort, approximately 80% of patients were male, and the mean age was 60 years with a range of roughly 20 to 79. The monotherapy dose-escalation portion (N ≈ 57 patients) of the phase I ivuxolimab trial is reported in the paper. Patients were allowed to have had prior anti-PD-1, anti-PD-L1 or anti-CTLA-4 therapy, and approximately 37% of the dose-escalation patients had been treated with checkpoint inhibitors.

Genomic DNA was extracted from sorted cells for sequencing of the TCRbeta CDR3 region. TCRbeta CDR3 regions were sequenced using the immunoSEQ Assay. TCRdb stores this immuneACCESS table with in-frame sequences only. Part of the clones is absent; in the studies checked, under half of the shortfall reflects unresolved V genes, and no reason is known for the rest. The sample data list 80,000 to 100,000 clones, and just under 95% of these were observed just once. The ten largest make up roughly 0.27% of the sample. Patients with a history of autoimmune disease or receiving systemic immunosuppression were excluded from the trial. Peripheral blood for TCR sequencing was collected from all dose cohorts at baseline, on cycle 4 day 1, and on cycle 7 day 1. The samples were drawn from a first-in-human, open-label, multicenter phase I dose-escalation trial of ivuxolimab. Adults with locally advanced or metastatic melanoma, renal cell carcinoma, hepatocellular carcinoma or head and neck squamous cell carcinoma were enrolled in the trial. Before TCR sequencing, CD4+ T cells and CD8+ T cells from peripheral blood were sorted into separate populations.

The CDR3, from cysteine to phenylalanine, totals 14 residues. Just CDR3 DNA is preserved here, 42 bases in frame from base 1. The germline V gene supplies CDR1 MNHEY and CDR2 SVGAGI. Here V drops 6 bases and J drops 4 bases, and the junction holds 5 bases not matched to any gene. The sample holds one count of this clone. Its specific antigen is unknown. Per-base qualities were not stored, and no clone one base away is much larger. Findings and caveats that apply to the study as a whole: On average, CD8+ T cells showed more expanded clones than CD4+ T cells after ivuxolimab. At doses from 0.1 to 3.0 mg/kg, clonal expansion was seen in both CD4+ and CD8+ blood T cells between baseline and week 6. The antigen specificity of the peripheral T cells that underwent clonal expansion was not determined. Low levels of normalized T-cell clonal expansion were also seen in some patients who did not respond. In partial responders in the 0.1-3.0 mg/kg groups, normalized peripheral clonal expansion was found to be among the lowest, especially among CD8+ T cells.

This material consisted of CD4+ or CD8+ T cells sorted from blood, taken in a trial of the OX40 agonist ivuxolimab. The V and J segments used are TRBV6-5 and TRBJ2-1, with TRBD2 identical over 8 junction bases. The sequence came from an adult with an advanced solid tumor such as melanoma, head and neck, liver or kidney cancer. The CDR3 amino acid sequence is: CASRILAAYNEQFF. The DNA reads TGTGCCAGCAGAATACTAGCGGCATACAATGAGCAGTTCTTC.